These T cell receptor beta chains were read from a single sample in a study of cytomegalovirus exposure and HLA in healthy donors. Assay used: immunoSEQ multiplex PCR; TCRdb lists only in-frame clones, some missing. The sample contains around 400,000 clones, roughly 90% of which appear only once. Sequencing was carried out using PBMCs. These receptors were obtained from a woman younger than 30 in good health and CMV-seronegative. CDR3s include the opening cysteine and the closing phenylalanine or tryptophan. The order of the fields is D gene, clone size, J gene, V gene, CDR3 DNA, CDR3 protein. D genes are given only for firm matches. Part of the rows lack a size; the others show once, few, many or a class for expanded clones.

>NA|NA|TRBJ1-5|TRBV28
TGTGCCAGCAGTTCCCCGGGGGACGCCTTGTTACAGCCCCAGCATTTT
CASSSPGDALLQPQHF
>TRBD2|once|TRBJ2-1|TRBV27
TGTGCCAGCAGTGGACTAGCGGGAGGTTCCAATGAGCAGTTCTTC
CASSGLAGGSNEQFF
>NA|once|TRBJ2-5|TRBV5-6
TGTGCCAGCAGCTCGGAGGAAGTCCAAGGCTACGGGGAGACCCAGTACTTC
CASSSEEVQGYGETQYF
>TRBD1|NA|TRBJ1-2|TRBV15
TGTGCCACCTCTGGGACAGGGGAAGAGTATGACTACACCTTC
CATSGTGEEYDYTF
>NA|NA|TRBJ1-1|TRBV23-1
TGCGCCAGCAGTCAATCGGGGCCGGAATGGGTTTCCATGAACACTGAAGCTTTCTTT
CASSQSGPEWVSMNTEAFF
>TRBD2|NA|TRBJ2-1|TRBV7-9
TGTGCCAGCAGCTTAGCGGGACTAGCGTTCAATGAGCAGTTCTTC
CASSLAGLAFNEQFF
>NA|NA|TRBJ2-4|TRBV2
TGTGCCACCACTCCGAAGGAGGCCAAAAACATTCAGTACTTC
CATTPKEAKNIQYF
>TRBD2|NA|TRBJ2-6|TRBV19
TGTGCCAGTAGTATACTCTGGGGTAGCGGGGTCGTCGGGGCCAACGTCCTGACTTTC
CASSILWGSGVVGANVLTF
>TRBD1|NA|TRBJ1-4|TRBV6-6
TGTGCCAGCAGTGTCAGGGGGCAGGGTGAAAAACTGTTTTTT
CASSVRGQGEKLFF
>TRBD1|NA|TRBJ1-4|TRBV5-1
TGCGCCAGCAGCACCGGGACAGGGGAGGTAAAACTGTTTTTT
CASSTGTGEVKLFF
>NA|NA|TRBJ1-5|TRBV15
TGTGCCACCAGCCTGGGGCAGGAAAATCAGCCCCAGCATTTT
CATSLGQENQPQHF
>NA|once|TRBJ2-1|TRBV2
TGTGCCAGCTGCGGCAGCTACTACAATGAGCAGTTCTTC
CASCGSYYNEQFF
>TRBD1|NA|TRBJ2-7|TRBV28
TGTGCCAGCAGCTTAGGTACCGGGACAGGGACACACGAGCAGTACTTC
CASSLGTGTGTHEQYF
>NA|NA|TRBJ2-3|TRBV9
TGTGCCAGCAGCGTAGCGATGGGGGGTTACACAGATACGCAGTATTTT
CASSVAMGGYTDTQYF
>TRBD1|NA|TRBJ2-2|TRBV7-3
TGTGCCAGCAGCTCAACCGGGACAGGGGGCACCGGGGAGCTGTTTTTT
CASSSTGTGGTGELFF
>TRBD1|NA|TRBJ2-7|TRBV27
TGTGCCAGCAGACCGACAGGGACCTACGAGCAGTACTTC
CASRPTGTYEQYF
>TRBD2|once|TRBJ2-3|TRBV7-2
TGTGCCAGCAGCTTAGGCGGGAGTACCCTTGATACGCAGTATTTT
CASSLGGSTLDTQYF
>TRBD1|NA|TRBJ2-7|TRBV6-5
TGTGCCAGCAGAGAAGACAGGGGCGGCGAGCAGTACTTC
CASREDRGGEQYF
>NA|NA|TRBJ2-5|TRBV6-1
TGTGCCAGCAGAGACTGGGAGGCCCAGTACTTC
CASRDWEAQYF
>TRBD1|NA|TRBJ1-1|TRBV19
TGTGCCAGTAGTACTACAGGGGGGAGGAACACTGAAGCTTTCTTT
CASSTTGGRNTEAFF
>TRBD1|NA|TRBJ1-2|TRBV27
TGTGCCAGCAGTTTATCAGGCCACGGACAGGATGGCTACACCTTC
CASSLSGHGQDGYTF
>NA|NA|TRBJ2-2|TRBV2
TGTGCCAGCAGTGCGTTGGGGGAGGTGGTGCCTAGGGAGCTGTTTTTT
CASSALGEVVPRELFF
>TRBD2|NA|TRBJ2-1|TRBV27
TGTGCCAGTCGTCGCGGGAGCTCCTACAATGAGCAGTTCTTC
CASRRGSSYNEQFF
>NA|NA|TRBJ2-1|TRBV6-4
TGTGCCAGCAGTGAAAGGGGCTCCAACAATGAGCAGTTCTTC
CASSERGSNNEQFF
>NA|NA|TRBJ2-7|TRBV6-1
TGTGCCAGCAGTGAAGATTTTAGAACCGATTACTCCACCTACGAGCAGTACTTC
CASSEDFRTDYSTYEQYF
>NA|NA|TRBJ1-5|TRBV2
TGTGCCAGCATCCAGGACATTTATAGCAATCAGCCCCAGCATTTT
CASIQDIYSNQPQHF
>NA|NA|TRBJ1-6|TRBV7-9
TGTGCCAGCATGGGAGGGGTCGGCTCCTATAATTCACCCCTCCACTTT
CASMGGVGSYNSPLHF
>TRBD2|NA|TRBJ2-2|TRBV4-1
TGCGCCAGCAGCCACCGGACTAGTCGGACCGGGGAGCTGTTTTTT
CASSHRTSRTGELFF
>NA|NA|TRBJ1-1|TRBV7-2
TGTGCCAGCAGCCCCGCAGGGTTCACTGAAGCTTTCTTT
CASSPAGFTEAFF
>TRBD1|NA|TRBJ2-2|TRBV19
TGTGCCAGTAGTTCCGGGACAGGGTTCGGCGTGGCCGGGGAGCTGTTTTTT
CASSSGTGFGVAGELFF
>NA|NA|TRBJ1-1|TRBV29-1
TGCAGCGTTGTATGGGGCGCGGACACTGAAGCTTTCTTT
CSVVWGADTEAFF
>TRBD1|NA|TRBJ1-1|TRBV5-1
TGCGCCAGCAGCTTTGAGACAGGGGGGTCGGATGCTTTCTTT
CASSFETGGSDAFF
>NA|NA|TRBJ2-3|TRBV28
TGTGCCAGCAGTTTAGGGGGGACGCAGTATTTT
CASSLGGTQYF
>NA|NA|TRBJ1-2|TRBV4-1
TGCGCCAGCAGCCAGGGGCAGGGAATCCTATATGGCTACACCTTC
CASSQGQGILYGYTF
>NA|NA|TRBJ1-5|TRBV19
TGTGCCAGTAGTATAGCTAGGGGAACTCAGCCCCAGCATTTT
CASSIARGTQPQHF
>NA|NA|TRBJ1-6|TRBV30
TGTGCCTGGAGTTCCGGGGGGCTCACCTATAATTCACCCCTCCACTTT
CAWSSGGLTYNSPLHF
>NA|NA|TRBJ1-1|TRBV6-5
TGTGCCAGCAGTGCGGGTGATAGGGCTTTCTTT
CASSAGDRAFF
>NA|NA|TRBJ2-7|TRBV5-4
TGTGCCAGCAGCTTGGAGTGGGCGAACGAGCAGTACTTC
CASSLEWANEQYF
>TRBD1|NA|TRBJ1-5|TRBV7-9
TGTGCCAGCAGCAGAGTGGGTTTCTCGGACAGGCTCAATCAGCCCCAGCATTTT
CASSRVGFSDRLNQPQHF
>TRBD1|NA|TRBJ2-7|TRBV5-4
TGTGCCAGCAGCTCGCCCGGGACAGGGAGGGACGAGCAGTACTTC
CASSSPGTGRDEQYF